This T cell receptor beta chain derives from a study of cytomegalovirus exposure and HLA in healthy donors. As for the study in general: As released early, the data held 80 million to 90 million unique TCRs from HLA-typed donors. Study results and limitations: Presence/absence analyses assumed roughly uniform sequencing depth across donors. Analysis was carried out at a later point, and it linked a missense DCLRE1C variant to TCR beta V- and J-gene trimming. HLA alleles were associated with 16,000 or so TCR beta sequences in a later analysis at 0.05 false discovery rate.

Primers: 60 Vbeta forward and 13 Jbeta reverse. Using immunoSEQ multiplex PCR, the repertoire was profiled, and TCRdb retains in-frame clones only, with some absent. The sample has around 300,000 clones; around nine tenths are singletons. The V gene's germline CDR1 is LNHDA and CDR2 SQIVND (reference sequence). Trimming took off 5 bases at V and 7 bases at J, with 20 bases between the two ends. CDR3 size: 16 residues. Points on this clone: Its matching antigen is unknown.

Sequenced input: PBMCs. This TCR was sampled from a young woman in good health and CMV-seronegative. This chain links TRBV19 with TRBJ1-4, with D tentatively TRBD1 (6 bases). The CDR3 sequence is CASSGRQVLVREKLFF. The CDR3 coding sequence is TGTGCCAGTAGTGGCCGACAGGTCCTGGTCCGTGAAAAACTGTTTTTT.